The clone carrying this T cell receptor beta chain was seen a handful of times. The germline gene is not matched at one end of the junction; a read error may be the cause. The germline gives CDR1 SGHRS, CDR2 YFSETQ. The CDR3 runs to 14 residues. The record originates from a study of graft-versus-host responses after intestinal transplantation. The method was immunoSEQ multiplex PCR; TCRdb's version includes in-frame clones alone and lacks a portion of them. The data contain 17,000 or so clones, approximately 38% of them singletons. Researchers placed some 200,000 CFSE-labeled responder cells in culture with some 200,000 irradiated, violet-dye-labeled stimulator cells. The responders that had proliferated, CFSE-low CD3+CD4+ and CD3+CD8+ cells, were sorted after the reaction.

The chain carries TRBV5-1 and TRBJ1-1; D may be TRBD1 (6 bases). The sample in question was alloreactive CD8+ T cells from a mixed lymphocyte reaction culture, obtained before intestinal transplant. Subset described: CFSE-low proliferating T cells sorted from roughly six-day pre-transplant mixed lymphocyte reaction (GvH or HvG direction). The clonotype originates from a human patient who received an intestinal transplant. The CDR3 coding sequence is TGCGCCAGCTGCTTGGGGGCATGGGAAACTGAAGCTTTCTTT. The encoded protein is CASCLGAWETEAFF.